This TCR beta chain comes out of a study of patients and donors after allogeneic stem cell transplantation. TCRdb independently ran MiXCR on the RT-PCR reads; one entry per CDR3 protein. The sample has 20,000 or so distinct CDR3 sequences, 4.5% to 6% seen once. The germline V gene encodes CDR1 MNHNS and CDR2 SASEGT. The CDR3 is 14 residues long. V trimming: 6 bases; J trimming: 7 bases; junction bases outside the gene matches: 6. This clonotype appeared many times. The origin of this receptor is a human donor who was either an allogeneic HSCT recipient or a stem cell or donor lymphocyte infusion donor (not recorded which). It is not recorded whose cells these are; they may come from a transplant donor. The specimen sequenced was blood, either unsorted or a sorted T cell fraction (not recorded which). The rearrangement links TRBV6-1 to TRBJ1-5; 10 bases map to TRBD1. The CDR3 region is CASSDRGPSQPQHF. CDR3 coding DNA: TGTGCCAGCAGCGACAGGGGGCCGAGCCAGCCCCAGCATTTT.